These 10 T cell receptor beta chains originate from one sample sequenced in a study of blood T cell repertoires in COVID-19. The table came from immunoSEQ multiplex PCR; TCRdb's copy has only in-frame clones and leaves some out. The sample records about 390,000 clones, 87% being singletons. Specimen: PBMCs or T cells enriched from blood (not recorded which). Receptors originate from a woman between 50 and 59 years old who had recovered from COVID-19.

The rearrangement joins TRBV3-1 (or the pseudogene TRBV3-2) to TRBJ1-5; no definite D call. Trimming removed 1 base from V and 1 base from J, with 8 bases in between. Looked up from germline, CDR1 is LGHDT and CDR2 is YNNKEL (reference sequence). This CDR3 region has 15 residues. The CDR3 loop is CASSQGSESNQPQHF. The CDR3 DNA sequence: TGTGCCAGCAGCCAAGGTTCCGAGAGCAATCAGCCCCAGCATTTT.

This chain uses TRBV6-5 with TRBJ2-5; TRBD1 is a possible D gene (7 bases). The CDR3 contains 15 residues. V was trimmed by 5 bases and J by 0 bases, leaving 13 bases between them. Germline lookup yields CDR1 MNHEY and CDR2 SVGAGI. The CDR3 nucleotides are TGTGCCAGCAGTCGTATCAGGGGGGACCAAGAGACCCAGTACTTC. Translating gives CASSRIRGDQETQYF.

The count of this clone is one. The rearrangement uses TRBV7-8 and TRBJ2-7, with a possible D match to TRBD1 (5 bases). The V gene lost 2 bases and the J gene lost 3 bases, with 11 bases spanning the gap. The CDR3 spans 14 residues. The germline CDR1 and CDR2 sequences are SGHVS and FQNEAQ. CDR3 amino acids: CASSLQGVRYEQYF. As DNA, the CDR3 is TGTGCCAGCAGCTTACAGGGTGTCCGCTACGAGCAGTACTTC.

In its sample, this clone was seen once. The chain couples TRBV7-8 to TRBJ2-3, with D tentatively TRBD2 (7 bases). V was shortened by 3 bases and J by 6 bases, with 16 bases between the two germline ends. The CDR3 spans 15 residues. Germline-derived CDR1 and CDR2 are SGHVS and FQNEAQ. This CDR3 reads CASSFLGGAKDTQYF. The CDR3 DNA reads TGTGCCAGCAGCTTCTTGGGGGGGGCCAAGGATACGCAGTATTTT.

This clone was detected only once. V usage is TRBV4-1 and J usage is TRBJ1-5, with a weak D call TRBD1 (5 bases). CDR3 size: 13 residues. The V gene lost 8 bases and the J gene lost 0 bases, with 8 bases spanning the gap. Germline lookup yields CDR1 MGHRA and CDR2 YSYEKL. DNA of the CDR3: TGCGCCAGCGGGGCCTATAGCAATCAGCCCCAGCATTTT. Translating gives CASGAYSNQPQHF.

This clone was found once. The rearrangement joins TRBV12-3 or TRBV12-4 to TRBJ1-2; no definite D call. CDR3 length: 13 amino acids. V dropped 1 base and J dropped 6 bases, with 9 bases sitting between them. CDR3 protein: CASSLEYIHGYTF. Here the CDR3 DNA reads TGTGCCAGCAGTTTAGAGTACATCCATGGCTACACCTTC.

The gene calls are TRBV7-3 and TRBJ2-2; D ambiguous. V was trimmed by 5 bases and J by 6 bases, leaving 19 bases between them. Per germline, CDR1 SGHTA and CDR2 FQGTGA. The CDR3 is 16 residues long. In nucleotides, the CDR3 is TGTGCCAGCAGCCCGGTGGCTACAGTACGTTCCGGGGAGCTGTTTTTT. Protein: CASSPVATVRSGELFF. Looking up the rest from reference TRBV7-3 and TRBJ2-2 gives the full variable domain: GAGVSQTPSNKVTEKGKYVELRCDPISGHTALYWYRQSLGQGPEFLIYFQGTGAADDSGLPNDRFFAVRPEGSVSTLKIQRTERGDSAVYLCASSPVATVRSGELFFGEGSRLTVL.

The chain links TRBV19 to TRBJ1-1; 9 positions match TRBD1. V gave up 8 bases and J gave up 3 bases; unmatched junction bases: 7. The CDR3 has 14 amino acids. Per the germline V gene, CDR1 is LNHDA and CDR2 is SQIVND (reference sequence). The CDR3 here is CASFDRGYDTEAFF. The CDR3 DNA follows: TGTGCCAGTTTCGACAGGGGGTATGACACTGAAGCTTTCTTT.

This chain uses TRBV7-3 with TRBJ1-6; 8 bases are shared with TRBD1. The CDR3 sequence is 15 residues long. Germline V gives CDR1 SGHTA, CDR2 FQGTGA. V lost 5 bases, J lost 10 bases, and 10 bases stayed unmatched. The CDR3 sequence: CASSAGTGMGSPLHF. The CDR3 DNA reads TGTGCCAGCAGCGCCGGGACAGGCATGGGGTCACCCCTCCACTTT. Together with reference TRBV7-3 and TRBJ1-6, the CDR3 gives the full variable domain: GAGVSQTPSNKVTEKGKYVELRCDPISGHTALYWYRQSLGQGPEFLIYFQGTGAADDSGLPNDRFFAVRPEGSVSTLKIQRTERGDSAVYLCASSAGTGMGSPLHFGNGTRLTVT.

V and J are TRBV6-5 and TRBJ2-3; no reliable D call. The germline CDR1 and CDR2 sequences are MNHEY and SVGAGI. V was pared by 4 bases and J by 0 bases, with 2 bases between. The CDR3 runs to 12 residues. This chain's CDR3 is CASSSSTDTQYF. The CDR3 DNA sequence: TGTGCCAGCAGTTCTAGCACAGATACGCAGTATTTT.